Each of the 24 T cell receptor beta chains below was sequenced from the same sample in a study of Ad26.COV2.S vaccination and SARS-CoV-2 variants. Some clones are missing from TCRdb's copy, which holds only in-frame ones; the method was immunoSEQ multiplex PCR. The table includes around 340,000 clones, about 88% detected once. Treatment defined: some 20 received Ad26.COV2.S at low or high dose, single or two shots; roughly 5 received placebo; per-sample allocation not given. On day 63 after the first injection, vaccine and placebo recipients gave samples. The material sequenced was peripheral blood, taken in a trial of Ad26.COV2.S vaccine versus placebo. These receptor sequences come from a person between 18 and 65 years old who received the Ad26.COV2.S COVID-19 vaccine or a placebo.

The V gene is TRBV6-2 or TRBV6-3, the J gene TRBJ1-6; TRBD1 aligns across 8 bases. This CDR3 contains 14 residues. Germline V gene data show CDR1 as MNHEY and CDR2 as SVGEGT. V dropped 6 bases and J dropped 8; count of bases not matched to a gene: 6. CDR3 sequence: CASSPDRGYSPLHF. CDR3 DNA: TGTGCCAGCAGCCCCGACAGGGGCTATTCACCCCTCCACTTT.

Here the CDR3 DNA reads TGTGCCAGCAGCTTGGTGGGCTTCCGAGAGACCCAGTACTTC. Residues: CASSLVGFRETQYF. The chain links TRBV5-4 to TRBJ2-5; D not certain. V lost 0 bases, J lost 4 bases, and 10 bases lay in between. Germline CDR1 and CDR2: SGHNT and YYREEE (reference sequence). This CDR3 has 14 amino acids.

Here the CDR3 DNA reads TGTGCCAGTAAGGGTGCGACGCGGGGGCAAGAGACCCAGTACTTC. Residues: CASKGATRGQETQYF. The chain joins TRBV19 to TRBJ2-5, with 7 bases identical to TRBD2. Germline-derived CDR1 and CDR2 are LNHDA and SQIVND (reference sequence). The CDR3 is made up of 15 amino acids. V trimming: 7 bases; J trimming: 2 bases; junction bases outside the gene matches: 10.

This chain joins TRBV4-3 and TRBJ2-1; possible D gene TRBD1, 7 bases. Trimming removed 1 base at V and 8 bases at J, with 15 bases between. Germline-derived CDR1 and CDR2 are LGHNA and YSLEER. There are 15 residues in the CDR3. DNA for the CDR3: TGCGCCAGCAGCCAAGGGGCAGGGGGGCTCTATGAGCAGTTCTTC. Protein: CASSQGAGGLYEQFF.

V is TRBV24-1 and J is TRBJ1-5, with 10 positions matching TRBD1. In germline, CDR1 is KGHDR, CDR2 SFDVKD. The junction had 30 bases not matched to a gene; V was cut back by 1 base and J by 10 bases. This CDR3 spans 23 amino acids. CDR3 in amino acids: CATSDFYFILLRDRGPSGGPQHF. DNA of the CDR3: TGTGCCACCAGTGATTTCTACTTCATACTTCTCCGGGACAGGGGCCCCTCTGGGGGACCCCAGCATTTT.

This clone was picked up a small number of times. The genes are TRBV28 and TRBJ2-3, with 15 nucleotides matching TRBD2. Germline V CDR1 and CDR2: MDHEN, SYDVKM. CDR3 length equals 14 residues. Trimming took 10 bases from V and 3 from J; bases not matched to a gene: 2. For the CDR3, the DNA is TGTGCCACCGGGACTAGCGGGGGGACAGATACGCAGTATTTT. Protein sequence: CATGTSGGTDTQYF.

V usage is TRBV28 and J usage is TRBJ1-5; the match to TRBD1 covers 8 bases. CDR1 and CDR2 (germline): MDHEN, SYDVKM. Trimming at V came to 6 bases and at J to 6 bases, leaving 10 bases not matched to a gene. CDR3 length: 15 amino acids. CDR3 protein: CASRGQVLTSQPQHF. The CDR3 DNA sequence: TGTGCCAGCAGGGGACAGGTTCTCACCAGTCAGCCCCAGCATTTT.

This chain uses TRBV5-4 with TRBJ2-6; the D call may be TRBD1 or TRBD2 (6 bases each). The CDR3 runs to 16 residues. CDR1 and CDR2 from the germline V gene are SGHNT and YYREEE (reference sequence). The V gene lost 1 base and the J gene lost 4 bases, with 12 bases spanning the gap. The CDR3 DNA reads TGTGCCAGCAGCTTGCCCGGGGGCGCCGGGGCCAACGTCCTGACTTTC. Its protein is CASSLPGGAGANVLTF.

The V and J genes are TRBV28 and TRBJ1-4, with unresolved D. V was shortened by 3 bases and J by 4 bases, with 9 bases between the two germline ends. The CDR3 extends over 14 amino acids. The germline V gene encodes CDR1 MDHEN and CDR2 SYDVKM. Here the CDR3 DNA reads TGTGCCAGCAGTTTTCGGTCCTATAATGAAAAACTGTTTTTT. It translates to CASSFRSYNEKLFF.

This chain connects TRBV5-4 to TRBJ2-5; 7 bases are a match to TRBD2. The J segment lost 5 bases and the V segment lost 2 bases, leaving 3 bases of the junction unmatched. CDR1 SGHNT and CDR2 YYREEE come from the germline V gene (reference sequence). This CDR3 has 13 residues. CDR3 in amino acids: CASSFGLEETQYF. DNA of the CDR3: TGTGCCAGCAGCTTTGGACTAGAGGAGACCCAGTACTTC.

The V and J genes are TRBV6-6 and TRBJ2-3; D ambiguous. CDR3 length: 12 residues. Germline CDR1 is MNHNY and CDR2 is SVGAGI (reference sequence). Trimming stripped 4 bases from V and 5 bases from J, with 7 bases between. CDR3 loop: CASSSGGDTQYF. For the CDR3, the DNA is TGTGCCAGCAGTTCCGGCGGAGATACGCAGTATTTT.

The chain links TRBV6-5 to TRBJ1-1; possible D gene TRBD1, 5 bases. V lost 1 base and J lost 10, with 10 bases in between. The CDR3 extends over 12 amino acids. The germline gives CDR1 MNHEY, CDR2 SVGAGI. CDR3: CASSYWRGVAFF. The DNA of the CDR3 is TGTGCCAGCAGTTACTGGCGGGGGGTAGCTTTCTTT.

J is TRBJ2-7 and V is TRBV7-2; 7 positions match TRBD2. This CDR3 has 17 residues. Germline trimming cut 5 bases from V and 2 bases from J; bases unmatched to any gene: 15. Germline V lookup: CDR1 SGHTA, CDR2 FQGNSA. The CDR3 sequence: CASSPTAAAGSPYEQYF. In nucleotides, the CDR3 is TGTGCCAGCAGCCCCACCGCGGCAGCGGGAAGTCCCTACGAGCAGTACTTC. The variable domain in full, with the rest retrieved from reference TRBV7-2 and TRBJ2-7, is GAGVSQSPSNKVTEKGKDVELRCDPISGHTALYWYRQSLGQGLEFLIYFQGNSAPDKSGLPSDRFSAERTGGSVSTLTIQRTQQEDSAVYLCASSPTAAAGSPYEQYFGPGTRLTVT.

The gene calls are TRBV12-3 or TRBV12-4 and TRBJ2-3; no firm D call. The germline V and J ends were trimmed by 7 bases and 4 bases, with 9 bases remaining between them. The CDR3 is made up of 12 amino acids. The CDR3 DNA reads as TGTGCCAGCACCCTCCGATCAGATACGCAGTATTTT. Translated: CASTLRSDTQYF.

The chain combines TRBV10-3 with TRBJ2-5; D is perhaps TRBD1 or TRBD2 (5 bases each). CDR3 length: 13 amino acids. V was shortened by 6 bases and J by 4 bases, with 12 bases between the two germline ends. Per the germline V gene, CDR1 is ENHRY and CDR2 is SYGVKD. The CDR3 DNA follows: TGTGCCATCAGCCCACCAGGGACAGAGACCCAGTACTTC. This translates into CAISPPGTETQYF.

J is TRBJ2-3 and V is TRBV10-1; the D gene could be TRBD1 or TRBD2 (6 bases each). Germline lookup yields CDR1 WNHNN and CDR2 SYGVQD (reference sequence). Trimming removed 0 bases from V and 1 base from J, with 8 bases in between. The CDR3 loop spans 15 amino acids. In DNA form, the CDR3 reads TGCGCCAGCAGTGAGTCCCGGGGGCGCACAGATACGCAGTATTTT. It codes for CASSESRGRTDTQYF.

This sequence joins TRBV9 and TRBJ2-7, with TRBD2 matching over 10 bases. V shed 0 bases, J shed 4 bases, and the junction held 7 bases outside the gene matches. The germline V gene encodes CDR1 SGDLS and CDR2 YYNGEE. There are 16 residues in the CDR3. CDR3 residues: CASSVGASGGAYEQYF. CDR3 bases: TGTGCCAGCAGCGTAGGAGCTAGCGGGGGTGCGTACGAGCAGTACTTC. Full variable domain (remainder filled in from reference TRBV9 and TRBJ2-7): DSGVTQTPKHLITATGQRVTLRCSPRSGDLSVYWYQQSLDQGLQFLIQYYNGEERAKGNILERFSAQQFPDLHSELNLSSLELGDSALYFCASSVGASGGAYEQYFGPGTRLTVT.

The V and J genes are TRBV29-1 and TRBJ2-5; 7 bases align to TRBD1. Germline values: CDR1 SQVTM, CDR2 ANQGSEA. The CDR3 loop spans 13 amino acids. J gave up 1 base and V 6 bases, and 5 bases lay outside the gene matches. CDR3 sequence (DNA): TGCAGCGTCCTCCGGGACAGCCAAGAGACCCAGTACTTC. It specifies CSVLRDSQETQYF.

This chain joins TRBV7-2 and TRBJ2-3; 7 nucleotides agree with TRBD2. There are 17 residues in the CDR3. Per germline, CDR1 SGHTA and CDR2 FQGNSA. The V gene end was trimmed by 3 bases and the J gene end by 2 bases; junction bases not matched to a gene: 11. The CDR3 region is CASSLIPSGGPTDTQYF. Written as DNA, the CDR3 is TGTGCCAGCAGCTTGATACCGTCGGGGGGTCCCACAGATACGCAGTATTTT.

V is TRBV7-2 and J is TRBJ2-1, with 13 bases matching TRBD2. The J segment lost 0 bases and the V segment lost 5 bases, leaving 1 base of the junction unmatched. The germline V gene encodes CDR1 SGHTA and CDR2 FQGNSA. The CDR3 contains 16 residues. In DNA form, the CDR3 reads TGTGCCAGCAGCCGGACTAGCGGGAGCTCCTACAATGAGCAGTTCTTC. Amino acids: CASSRTSGSSYNEQFF. Combining the CDR3 with reference TRBV7-2 and TRBJ2-1 gives the whole variable domain GAGVSQSPSNKVTEKGKDVELRCDPISGHTALYWYRQSLGQGLEFLIYFQGNSAPDKSGLPSDRFSAERTGGSVSTLTIQRTQQEDSAVYLCASSRTSGSSYNEQFFGPGTRLTVL.

The V and J genes are TRBV7-2 and TRBJ2-3; 11 bases are shared with TRBD2. The CDR3 covers 19 residues. Losses at the gene ends were 5 bases for V and 4 bases for J; bases not matched to a gene: 17. The germline CDR1 and CDR2 sequences are SGHTA and FQGNSA. CDR3 sequence (DNA): TGTGCCAGCAGCCCCACGCGGCTAGCGGGAGGTTTCCCAGCAGATACGCAGTATTTT. This encodes CASSPTRLAGGFPADTQYF.

The V gene is TRBV5-5, the J gene TRBJ1-5, with D uncertain. Looked up from germline, CDR1 is SGHKS and CDR2 is YYEKEE (reference sequence). V lost 3 bases and J 0 bases, leaving 7 bases between the germline ends. The CDR3 length is 14 residues. As DNA, the CDR3 is TGTGCCAGCAGCTCATCCTATAGCAATCAGCCCCAGCATTTT. It translates to CASSSSYSNQPQHF.

The chain links TRBV19 to TRBJ2-1; D uncertain. V lost 7 bases and J lost 3, with 10 bases in between. CDR1 and CDR2 (germline): LNHDA, SQIVND (reference sequence). The CDR3 is 13 residues long. This chain's CDR3 is CASTPNSYNEQFF. In DNA, the CDR3 is TGTGCCAGTACTCCGAACAGCTACAATGAGCAGTTCTTC.

The chain employs TRBV18 and TRBJ1-3, with D uncertain. V dropped 3 bases and J dropped 1 base, with 7 bases sitting between them. The CDR3 loop spans 14 amino acids. Germline CDR1 is KGHSH and CDR2 is LQKENI. CDR3 nucleotides: TGTGCCAGCTCACCCAAGACGTCTGGAAACACCATATATTTT. It codes for CASSPKTSGNTIYF.